This TCR beta chain was found in a study of beta chain features in type 1 diabetes. Study-wide points: A moderate, significant TCRB CDR3 shortening appeared in type 1 diabetes across four CD4+ subsets.

All of the isolated RNA was reverse transcribed, so expressed TCRB transcripts were sequenced. The assay was immunoSEQ multiplex PCR, and TCRdb's table has in-frame clones only and misses some. In the table there are a few hundred thousand clones, approximately 15% of which are singletons. CD4+ naive, central memory, regulatory and stem cell-like memory subsets were isolated by sorting on CD45RO/CCR7/CD25/CD127/CD95/CD27. Trimming removed 3 bases from V and 4 bases from J, with 16 bases in between. The CDR3 has 16 amino acids. Germline assignment: CDR1 LNHNV and CDR2 YYDKDF (reference sequence). This clone has only a few counts. What it binds is unknown.

The rearrangement uses TRBV15 and TRBJ1-3; weak D call: TRBD1 (5 bases). Material: naive CD4+ T cells from blood. The sequence derives from a woman aged 18-35 years with type 1 diabetes. The DNA for the CDR3 is TGTGCCACCAGCAGGGCAACAGACAGCAGCGGAAACACCATATATTTT. It is translated as CATSRATDSSGNTIYF.